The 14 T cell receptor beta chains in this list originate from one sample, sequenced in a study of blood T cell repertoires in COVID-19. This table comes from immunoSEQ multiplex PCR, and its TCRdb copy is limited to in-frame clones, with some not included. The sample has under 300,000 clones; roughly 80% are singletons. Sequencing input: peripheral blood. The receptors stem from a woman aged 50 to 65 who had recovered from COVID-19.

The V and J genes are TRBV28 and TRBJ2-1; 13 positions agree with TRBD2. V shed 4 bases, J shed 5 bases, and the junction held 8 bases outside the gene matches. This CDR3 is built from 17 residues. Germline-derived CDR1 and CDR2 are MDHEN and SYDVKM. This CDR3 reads CASSSLLGTSGNNEQFF. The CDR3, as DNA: TGTGCCAGCAGTTCTCTCTTGGGGACTAGCGGGAACAATGAGCAGTTCTTC.

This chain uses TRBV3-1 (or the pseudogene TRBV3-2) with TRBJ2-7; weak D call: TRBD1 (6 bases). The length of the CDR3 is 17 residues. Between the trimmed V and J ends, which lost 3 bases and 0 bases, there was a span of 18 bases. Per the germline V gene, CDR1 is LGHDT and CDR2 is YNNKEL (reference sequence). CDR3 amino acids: CASSHAYEGVSSYEQYF. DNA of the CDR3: TGTGCCAGCAGCCACGCCTATGAGGGGGTGAGCTCCTACGAGCAGTACTTC.

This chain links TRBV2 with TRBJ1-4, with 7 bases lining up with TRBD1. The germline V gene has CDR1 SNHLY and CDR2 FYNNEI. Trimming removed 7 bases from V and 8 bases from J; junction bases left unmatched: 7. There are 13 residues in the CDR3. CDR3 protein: CASKFQGGEKLFF. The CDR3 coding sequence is TGTGCCAGCAAATTTCAGGGGGGAGAAAAACTGTTTTTT.

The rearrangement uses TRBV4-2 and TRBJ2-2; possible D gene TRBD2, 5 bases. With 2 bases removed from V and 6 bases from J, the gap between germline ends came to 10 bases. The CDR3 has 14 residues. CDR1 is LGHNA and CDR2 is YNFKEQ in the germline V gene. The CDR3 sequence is CASSQLSGPGELFF. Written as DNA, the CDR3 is TGTGCCAGCAGCCAACTGAGCGGCCCCGGGGAGCTGTTTTTT.

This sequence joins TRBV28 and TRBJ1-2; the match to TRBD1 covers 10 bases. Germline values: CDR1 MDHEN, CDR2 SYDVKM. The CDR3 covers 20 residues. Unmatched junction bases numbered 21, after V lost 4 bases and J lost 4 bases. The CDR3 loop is CASSSKPYRDRGKNSYGYTF. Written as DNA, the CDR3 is TGTGCCAGCAGTTCCAAACCCTACCGGGACAGGGGTAAAAATTCCTATGGCTACACCTTC.

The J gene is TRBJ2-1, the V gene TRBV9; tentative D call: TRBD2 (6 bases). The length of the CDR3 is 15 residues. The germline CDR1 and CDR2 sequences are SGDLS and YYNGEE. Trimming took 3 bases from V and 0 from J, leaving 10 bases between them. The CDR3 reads CASSGGTLSYNEQFF. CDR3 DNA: TGTGCCAGCAGCGGGGGGACTCTCTCCTACAATGAGCAGTTCTTC.

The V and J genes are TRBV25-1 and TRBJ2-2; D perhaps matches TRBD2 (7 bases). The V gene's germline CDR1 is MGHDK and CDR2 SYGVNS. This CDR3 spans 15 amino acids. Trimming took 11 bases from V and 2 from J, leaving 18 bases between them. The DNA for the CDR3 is TGTGCCTCGGAAAGGGGGGGCAGTAACACCGGGGAGCTGTTTTTT. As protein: CASERGGSNTGELFF.

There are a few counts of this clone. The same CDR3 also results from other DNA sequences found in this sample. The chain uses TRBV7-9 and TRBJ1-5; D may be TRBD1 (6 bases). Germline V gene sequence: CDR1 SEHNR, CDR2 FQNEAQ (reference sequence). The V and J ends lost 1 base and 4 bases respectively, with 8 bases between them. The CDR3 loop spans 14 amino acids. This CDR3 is CASSLGTANQPQHF. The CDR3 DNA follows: TGTGCCAGCAGCTTAGGGACAGCTAATCAGCCCCAGCATTTT.

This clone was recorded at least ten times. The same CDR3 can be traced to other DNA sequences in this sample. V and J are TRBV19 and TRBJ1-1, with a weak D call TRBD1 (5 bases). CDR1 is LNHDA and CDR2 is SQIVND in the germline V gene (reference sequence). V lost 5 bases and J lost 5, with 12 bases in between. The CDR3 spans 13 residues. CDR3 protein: CASSYLQGTEAFF. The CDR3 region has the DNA TGTGCCAGTAGTTACCTCCAGGGAACTGAAGCTTTCTTT.

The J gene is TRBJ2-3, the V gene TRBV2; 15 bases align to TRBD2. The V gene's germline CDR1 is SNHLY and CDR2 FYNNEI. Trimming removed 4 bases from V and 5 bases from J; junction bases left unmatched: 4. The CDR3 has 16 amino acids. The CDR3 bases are TGTGCCAGCAGTGGGGGACTAGCGGGGGGCATAGATACGCAGTATTTT. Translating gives CASSGGLAGGIDTQYF.

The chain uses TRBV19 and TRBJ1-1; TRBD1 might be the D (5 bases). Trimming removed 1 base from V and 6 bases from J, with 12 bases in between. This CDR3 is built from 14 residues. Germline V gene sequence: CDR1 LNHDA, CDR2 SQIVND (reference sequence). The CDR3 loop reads CASSIGQGLPEAFF. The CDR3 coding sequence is TGTGCCAGTAGTATAGGGCAGGGTCTTCCTGAAGCTTTCTTT. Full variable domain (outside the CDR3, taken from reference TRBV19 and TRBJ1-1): DGGITQSPKYLFRKEGQNVTLSCEQNLNHDAMYWYRQDPGQGLRLIYYSQIVNDFQKGDIAEGYSVSREKKESFPLTVTSAQKNPTAFYLCASSIGQGLPEAFFGQGTRLTVV.

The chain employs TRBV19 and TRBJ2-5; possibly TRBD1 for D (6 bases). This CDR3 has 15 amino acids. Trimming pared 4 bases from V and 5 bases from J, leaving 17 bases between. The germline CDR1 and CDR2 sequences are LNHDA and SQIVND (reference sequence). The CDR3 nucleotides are TGTGCCAGTAGTAGCGGGCAGGGGAGCGTGGAGACCCAGTACTTC. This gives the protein CASSSGQGSVETQYF. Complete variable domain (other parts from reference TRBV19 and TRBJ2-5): DGGITQSPKYLFRKEGQNVTLSCEQNLNHDAMYWYRQDPGQGLRLIYYSQIVNDFQKGDIAEGYSVSREKKESFPLTVTSAQKNPTAFYLCASSSGQGSVETQYFGPGTRLLVL.

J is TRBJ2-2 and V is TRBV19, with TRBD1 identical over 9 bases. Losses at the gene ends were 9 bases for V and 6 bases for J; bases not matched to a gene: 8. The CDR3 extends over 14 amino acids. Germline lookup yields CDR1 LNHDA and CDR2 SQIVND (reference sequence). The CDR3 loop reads CASGRDRVPGELFF. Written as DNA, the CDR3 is TGTGCCAGCGGCCGGGACAGGGTCCCCGGGGAGCTGTTTTTT.

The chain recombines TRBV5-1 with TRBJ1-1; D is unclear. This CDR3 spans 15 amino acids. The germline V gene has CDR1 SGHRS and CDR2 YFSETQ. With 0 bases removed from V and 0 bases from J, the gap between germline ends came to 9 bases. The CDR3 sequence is CASSLVMFLNTEAFF. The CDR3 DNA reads TGCGCCAGCAGCTTGGTTATGTTCCTGAACACTGAAGCTTTCTTT.